A selection of T cell receptor beta chains follows, all from one sample in a study of human T cells and chemical hapten exposure. TCRdb reprocessed the RACE reads with MiXCR, giving one entry per CDR3 protein. The sample lists approximately 97,000 distinct CDR3 sequences, about 28% occurring once. The sample in question was whole blood, obtained in connection with sensitization to the hapten diphenylcyclopropenone (DPC). These receptors came from a man aged 35 to 55 with alopecia areata. Some clones in this sample may be carry-over from other donors' samples. CDR3s include the opening cysteine and the closing phenylalanine or tryptophan. A D gene is named only where the DNA matches it firmly. Clone size is not always given. Where it is, it says once, few, many or a class for expanded clones.

D gene: NA
J gene: TRBJ2-2
clone size: few
V gene: TRBV20-1
CDR3 protein: CSARGAQRGSGELFF
CDR3 DNA: TGCAGTGCTAGGGGGGCCCAGAGGGGATCCGGGGAGCTGTTTTTT

D gene: NA
J gene: TRBJ1-1
clone size: NA
V gene: TRBV20-1
CDR3 protein: CSAREGVSRGTEAFF
CDR3 DNA: TGCAGTGCTAGAGAAGGGGTCTCCAGGGGCACTGAAGCTTTCTTT

D gene: NA
J gene: TRBJ2-2
clone size: NA
V gene: TRBV29-1
CDR3 protein: CSVLRNTGELFF
CDR3 DNA: TGCAGCGTTTTAAGGAACACCGGGGAGCTGTTTTTT

D gene: TRBD1
J gene: TRBJ1-1
clone size: NA
V gene: TRBV5-6
CDR3 protein: CASSSSKTGGYTEAFF
CDR3 DNA: TGTGCCAGCAGCTCGAGTAAGACAGGGGGGTACACTGAAGCTTTCTTT

D gene: TRBD1
J gene: TRBJ2-5
clone size: few
V gene: TRBV6-2/TRBV6-3
CDR3 protein: CASSYLRQGQETQYF
CDR3 DNA: TGTGCCAGCAGTTACCTCCGACAGGGCCAAGAGACCCAGTACTTC

D gene: NA
J gene: TRBJ1-3
clone size: few
V gene: TRBV7-2
CDR3 protein: CASSRRRGSGNTIYF
CDR3 DNA: TGTGCCAGCAGCCGCCGTCGTGGCTCTGGAAACACCATATATTTT

D gene: NA
J gene: TRBJ2-5
clone size: NA
V gene: TRBV12-3/TRBV12-4
CDR3 protein: CASSLTGLGTQYF
CDR3 DNA: TGTGCCAGCAGTCTCACAGGGTTAGGGACCCAGTACTTC

D gene: TRBD1
J gene: TRBJ2-6
clone size: few
V gene: TRBV4-2
CDR3 protein: CASSHEPTGDGANVLTF
CDR3 DNA: TGTGCCAGCAGCCACGAACCCACAGGGGATGGGGCCAACGTCCTGACTTTC

D gene: TRBD1
J gene: TRBJ2-1
clone size: NA
V gene: TRBV5-4
CDR3 protein: CASSLRRQGDEQFF
CDR3 DNA: TGTGCCAGCAGCTTGCGAAGACAGGGCGATGAGCAGTTCTTC

D gene: NA
J gene: TRBJ2-5
clone size: few
V gene: TRBV27
CDR3 protein: CASSKTGVWETQYF
CDR3 DNA: TGTGCCAGCAGTAAAACGGGAGTCTGGGAGACCCAGTACTTC

D gene: NA
J gene: TRBJ1-3
clone size: NA
V gene: TRBV12-3/TRBV12-4
CDR3 protein: CASSSTVAGNTIYF
CDR3 DNA: TGTGCCAGCAGTTCGACAGTTGCCGGAAACACCATATATTTT

D gene: NA
J gene: TRBJ2-7
clone size: few
V gene: TRBV7-9
CDR3 protein: CASSLERGSTYEQYF
CDR3 DNA: TGTGCCAGCAGCTTAGAACGCGGGTCAACCTACGAGCAGTACTTC

D gene: NA
J gene: TRBJ2-7
clone size: NA
V gene: TRBV28
CDR3 protein: CASIAQGPRSEQYF
CDR3 DNA: TGTGCCAGCATTGCTCAGGGACCGCGATCCGAGCAGTACTTC

D gene: TRBD2
J gene: TRBJ2-5
clone size: NA
V gene: TRBV9
CDR3 protein: CASSVNPSGTQYF
CDR3 DNA: TGTGCCAGCAGCGTAAATCCTAGCGGGACCCAGTACTTC

D gene: NA
J gene: TRBJ2-1
clone size: NA
V gene: TRBV7-3
CDR3 protein: CASSFSVTNEQFF
CDR3 DNA: TGTGCCAGCAGCTTTAGTGTCACCAATGAGCAGTTCTTC

D gene: TRBD2
J gene: TRBJ2-5
clone size: NA
V gene: TRBV5-1
CDR3 protein: CASSLNTGTSGRAQETQYF
CDR3 DNA: TGCGCCAGCAGCTTGAATACCGGGACTAGCGGGAGGGCCCAAGAGACCCAGTACTTC

D gene: NA
J gene: TRBJ1-5
clone size: NA
V gene: TRBV20-1
CDR3 protein: CSARLGLSSQPQHF
CDR3 DNA: TGCAGTGCTAGATTGGGCCTTTCATCTCAGCCCCAGCATTTT

D gene: NA
J gene: TRBJ2-6
clone size: few
V gene: TRBV2
CDR3 protein: CASRATPLLGLANVLTF
CDR3 DNA: TGTGCCAGCAGGGCGACACCCCTTCTAGGTCTCGCCAACGTCCTGACTTTC

D gene: NA
J gene: TRBJ1-1
clone size: NA
V gene: TRBV12-3/TRBV12-4
CDR3 protein: CASSWGSWNTEAFF
CDR3 DNA: TGTGCCAGCAGTTGGGGCTCCTGGAACACTGAAGCTTTCTTT

D gene: NA
J gene: TRBJ2-5
clone size: NA
V gene: TRBV29-1
CDR3 protein: CSVATLFQETQYF
CDR3 DNA: TGCAGCGTTGCGACTTTATTCCAAGAGACCCAGTACTTC

D gene: TRBD2
J gene: TRBJ2-3
clone size: NA
V gene: TRBV6-1
CDR3 protein: CASRVWTSTDTDTQYF
CDR3 DNA: TGTGCCAGCAGAGTCTGGACTAGCACTGACACAGATACGCAGTATTTT

D gene: TRBD2
J gene: TRBJ2-2
clone size: NA
V gene: TRBV7-2
CDR3 protein: CASSLQSGSRTGELFF
CDR3 DNA: TGTGCCAGCAGCTTACAGAGCGGGAGCCGTACCGGGGAGCTGTTTTTT

D gene: NA
J gene: TRBJ1-1
clone size: few
V gene: TRBV10-3
CDR3 protein: CAIRDTGKSSSEAFF
CDR3 DNA: TGTGCCATCAGGGACACAGGGAAGAGTAGTTCTGAAGCTTTCTTT

D gene: TRBD1
J gene: TRBJ2-1
clone size: few
V gene: TRBV6-6
CDR3 protein: CASRGQGVRVREVNEQFF
CDR3 DNA: TGTGCCAGCAGGGGACAGGGAGTAAGAGTCCGGGAGGTGAATGAGCAGTTCTTC

D gene: NA
J gene: TRBJ1-2
clone size: few
V gene: TRBV5-4
CDR3 protein: CASSPEGQGYGYTF
CDR3 DNA: TGTGCCAGCAGCCCCGAAGGACAAGGCTATGGCTACACCTTC

D gene: NA
J gene: TRBJ2-1
clone size: few
V gene: TRBV28
CDR3 protein: CASTPGGPYNEQFF
CDR3 DNA: TGTGCCAGCACCCCGGGGGGCCCCTACAATGAGCAGTTCTTC

D gene: TRBD2
J gene: TRBJ2-3
clone size: NA
V gene: TRBV20-1
CDR3 protein: CSARRLARPTDTQYF
CDR3 DNA: TGCAGTGCTAGACGACTAGCCCGCCCCACAGATACGCAGTATTTT

D gene: TRBD2
J gene: TRBJ2-7
clone size: NA
V gene: TRBV7-9
CDR3 protein: CASSSLAESYEQYF
CDR3 DNA: TGTGCCAGCAGCTCACTAGCGGAGTCCTACGAGCAGTACTTC

D gene: NA
J gene: TRBJ2-3
clone size: NA
V gene: TRBV5-1
CDR3 protein: CASSRGEFQPDTQYF
CDR3 DNA: TGCGCCAGCTCCCGAGGGGAGTTTCAGCCAGATACGCAGTATTTT

D gene: NA
J gene: TRBJ2-2
clone size: NA
V gene: TRBV27
CDR3 protein: CASGRLSAGELFF
CDR3 DNA: TGTGCCAGCGGCCGACTATCTGCCGGGGAGCTGTTTTTT

D gene: TRBD2
J gene: TRBJ2-3
clone size: NA
V gene: TRBV19
CDR3 protein: CASSLSLAGADTQYF
CDR3 DNA: TGTGCCAGTAGTTTATCACTAGCGGGCGCAGATACGCAGTATTTT

D gene: TRBD1
J gene: TRBJ1-2
clone size: NA
V gene: TRBV2
CDR3 protein: CASSVGTGFNYGYTF
CDR3 DNA: TGTGCCAGCAGTGTGGGGACAGGATTTAACTATGGCTACACCTTC

D gene: TRBD1
J gene: TRBJ2-7
clone size: many
V gene: TRBV29-1
CDR3 protein: CSVEITGGEQYF
CDR3 DNA: TGCAGCGTTGAAATTACAGGGGGTGAGCAGTACTTC

D gene: NA
J gene: TRBJ1-5
clone size: few
V gene: TRBV27
CDR3 protein: CASSLSGGQGSNQPQHF
CDR3 DNA: TGTGCCAGCAGTTTATCGGGAGGGCAGGGGAGCAATCAGCCCCAGCATTTT

D gene: NA
J gene: TRBJ1-5
clone size: NA
V gene: TRBV28
CDR3 protein: CASSLSLGSNQPQHF
CDR3 DNA: TGTGCCAGCAGTTTATCCCTTGGGAGCAATCAGCCCCAGCATTTT

D gene: TRBD2
J gene: TRBJ2-1
clone size: few
V gene: TRBV7-2
CDR3 protein: CASSLAGLAGNEQFF
CDR3 DNA: TGTGCCAGCAGCTTAGCTGGACTAGCGGGAAATGAGCAGTTCTTC

D gene: NA
J gene: TRBJ1-5
clone size: NA
V gene: TRBV20-1
CDR3 protein: CSALSGDQPQHF
CDR3 DNA: TGCAGTGCTCTATCTGGGGATCAGCCCCAGCATTTT

D gene: NA
J gene: TRBJ2-3
clone size: few
V gene: TRBV20-1
CDR3 protein: CSARGITDTQYF
CDR3 DNA: TGCAGTGCTAGAGGGATTACAGATACGCAGTATTTT

D gene: TRBD1
J gene: TRBJ2-7
clone size: NA
V gene: TRBV10-3
CDR3 protein: CAIRAPGQGDEQYF
CDR3 DNA: TGTGCCATCAGGGCACCGGGACAGGGAGACGAGCAGTACTTC

D gene: NA
J gene: TRBJ1-2
clone size: NA
V gene: TRBV7-2
CDR3 protein: CASSLRAGGDAGYTF
CDR3 DNA: TGTGCCAGCAGCTTACGAGCCGGGGGAGATGCTGGCTACACCTTC

D gene: NA
J gene: TRBJ2-6
clone size: few
V gene: TRBV20-1
CDR3 protein: CSARDQSGANVLTF
CDR3 DNA: TGCAGTGCGAGGGACCAATCTGGGGCCAACGTCCTGACTTTC